The rows below give T cell receptor beta chains drawn from one sample of a study of cytomegalovirus exposure and HLA in healthy donors. TCRdb keeps only in-frame clones here, not all; method: immunoSEQ multiplex PCR. The table has tens of thousands of clones, around 70% seen once. What was sequenced was PBMCs. The receptors derive from a woman aged 25 to 45 in good health and CMV-seronegative. The CDR3 runs from the conserved cysteine through the conserved F or W. D genes are given only for firm matches. Size values are once, few and many counts, or a class for expanded clones, and some rows have none.

v_gene	abundance	j_gene	d_gene	CDR3aa	CDR3nt
TRBV9	NA	TRBJ1-6	TRBD1	CASGTAPNSPLHF	TGTGCCAGCGGGACAGCACCTAATTCACCCCTCCACTTT
TRBV6-5	few	TRBJ2-3	NA	CASSTNTDTQYF	TGTGCCAGCAGCACTAACACAGATACGCAGTATTTT
TRBV6-5	NA	TRBJ2-7	TRBD1	CASSNMGQGYEQYF	TGTGCCAGCAGTAATATGGGACAGGGGTACGAGCAGTACTTC
TRBV19	NA	TRBJ1-1	TRBD1	CASSPGQARATEAFF	TGTGCCAGTAGTCCAGGACAGGCCAGAGCCACTGAAGCTTTCTTT
TRBV2	NA	TRBJ2-5	NA	CASTLAGYETQYF	TGTGCCAGCACCCTGGCGGGGTACGAGACCCAGTACTTC
TRBV5-6	NA	TRBJ2-1	NA	CASTPVWSSYNEQFF	TGTGCCAGCACCCCCGTATGGAGCTCCTACAATGAGCAGTTCTTC
TRBV4-1	NA	TRBJ2-7	TRBD1	CASSQGQGALEQYF	TGCGCCAGCAGCCAAGGTCAGGGGGCTTTAGAGCAGTACTTC
TRBV30	NA	TRBJ1-5	NA	CAWSSGDSNQPQHF	TGTGCCTGGAGCTCCGGGGATAGCAATCAGCCCCAGCATTTT
TRBV5-1	NA	TRBJ2-3	NA	CASSLPGWATDTQYF	TGCGCCAGCAGCTTGCCAGGGTGGGCCACAGATACGCAGTATTTT
TRBV2	once	TRBJ2-7	NA	CASSEREANEQYF	TGTGCCAGCAGTGAACGTGAGGCGAACGAGCAGTACTTC
TRBV2	NA	TRBJ1-4	NA	CASRVGLTGGEKLFF	TGTGCCAGCAGGGTTGGACTAACCGGGGGTGAAAAACTGTTTTTT
TRBV29-1	NA	TRBJ2-7	TRBD1	CSVEDDRVNEQYF	TGCAGCGTTGAAGACGACAGGGTTAACGAGCAGTACTTC
TRBV6-1	NA	TRBJ2-3	TRBD2	CASSDLGAGGPKDTQYF	TGTGCCAGCAGTGACCTAGGAGCGGGGGGGCCGAAAGATACGCAGTATTTT
TRBV12-5	NA	TRBJ1-5	NA	CASGLDRGNQPQHF	TGTGCTAGTGGTTTGGACAGGGGCAATCAGCCCCAGCATTTT
TRBV4-1	NA	TRBJ2-4	NA	CASSQDGIRGDIQYF	TGCGCCAGCAGCCAAGACGGGATCAGGGGTGACATTCAGTACTTC
TRBV6-1	NA	TRBJ2-2	TRBD1	CASSRGTANTGELFF	TGTGCCAGCAGTAGGGGGACAGCGAACACCGGGGAGCTGTTTTTT
TRBV6-1	few	TRBJ1-1	TRBD1	CASSEEGAVNTEAFF	TGTGCCAGCAGTGAAGAGGGGGCCGTGAACACTGAAGCTTTCTTT
TRBV7-9	few	TRBJ2-1	TRBD1	CASSLGRQGKQFF	TGTGCCAGCAGCTTAGGTCGACAGGGGAAGCAGTTCTTC
TRBV29-1	NA	TRBJ2-3	TRBD2	CSVERIAGVPSDTQYF	TGCAGCGTTGAAAGGATAGCGGGAGTGCCTTCAGATACGCAGTATTTT
TRBV11-2	NA	TRBJ2-5	NA	CASSLLGAGASWETQYF	TGTGCCAGCAGCTTGCTGGGGGCGGGAGCTTCGTGGGAGACCCAGTACTTC
TRBV7-8	NA	TRBJ1-2	NA	CASDSYSGYTF	TGTGCCAGCGACAGTTATAGTGGCTACACCTTC
TRBV30	NA	TRBJ1-5	NA	CAWSQGSQPQHF	TGTGCCTGGAGCCAGGGGAGTCAGCCCCAGCATTTT
TRBV6-6	NA	TRBJ2-5	TRBD2	CASSPSGGLETQYF	TGTGCCAGCAGCCCCAGCGGGGGCCTGGAGACCCAGTACTTC
TRBV30	NA	TRBJ1-4	NA	CAWSASEEKLFF	TGTGCCTGGAGTGCCAGCGAAGAAAAACTGTTTTTT
TRBV30	NA	TRBJ1-6	NA	CAWSGGPERPLHF	TGTGCCTGGAGTGGGGGCCCCGAAAGACCCCTCCACTTT
TRBV5-8	NA	TRBJ2-7	NA	CASSLRGQNF	TGTGCCAGCAGTTTGAGAGGACAGAACTTC
TRBV29-1	few	TRBJ1-1	NA	CSVSTPEAFF	TGCAGCGTTTCTACCCCTGAAGCTTTCTTT
TRBV28	NA	TRBJ2-7	TRBD1	CASSLEGRDRRTYEQYF	TGTGCCAGCAGTCTTGAGGGCCGGGACAGGCGAACCTACGAGCAGTACTTC
TRBV7-2	NA	TRBJ1-1	NA	CASSFNGLNTEAFF	TGTGCCAGCAGCTTCAACGGTTTGAACACTGAAGCTTTCTTT
TRBV5-6	NA	TRBJ2-1	TRBD2	CASSLALAGGYNEQFF	TGTGCCAGCAGCTTGGCCCTAGCGGGGGGGTACAATGAGCAGTTCTTC
TRBV19	few	TRBJ2-7	TRBD1	CASRRQGRREQYF	TGTGCCAGCCGCAGACAGGGGAGGCGGGAGCAGTACTTC
TRBV9	NA	TRBJ2-1	TRBD1	CASSVSLYGTEYNEQFF	TGTGCCAGCAGCGTTTCCCTCTACGGGACAGAATACAATGAGCAGTTCTTC
TRBV5-1	NA	TRBJ2-5	NA	CASSFRPSPQETQYF	TGCGCCAGCAGCTTTAGACCTAGTCCCCAAGAGACCCAGTACTTC
TRBV9	NA	TRBJ1-4	NA	CASSDTRGANEKLFF	TGTGCCAGCAGCGATACCAGGGGTGCTAATGAAAAACTGTTTTTT
TRBV10-1	NA	TRBJ2-2	NA	CASRAGGTGELFF	TGCGCCAGCAGAGCAGGTGGCACCGGGGAGCTGTTTTTT
TRBV7-9	NA	TRBJ2-5	NA	CASSPPGSKEETQYF	TGTGCCAGCAGCCCCCCCGGGAGCAAGGAAGAGACCCAGTACTTC
TRBV9	NA	TRBJ1-4	TRBD1	CASSPRPGQGGEKLFF	TGTGCCAGCAGCCCCCGACCGGGACAGGGAGGAGAAAAACTGTTTTTT
TRBV5-1	once	TRBJ2-5	NA	CASAGVAGQETQYF	TGCGCCAGCGCAGGGGTGGCTGGGCAAGAGACCCAGTACTTC
TRBV30	NA	TRBJ2-7	NA	CAWTTGYEQYF	TGTGCCTGGACAACTGGCTACGAGCAGTACTTC
TRBV30	NA	TRBJ1-1	NA	CAWSVRGNTEAFF	TGTGCCTGGAGTGTTCGGGGGAACACTGAAGCTTTCTTT
TRBV6-5	once	TRBJ1-3	TRBD1	CASSYDRASGNTIYF	TGTGCCAGCAGTTACGACAGGGCCTCTGGAAACACCATATATTTT
TRBV18	few	TRBJ2-2	NA	CASSPPGSANTGELFF	TGTGCCAGCTCACCACCGGGGAGCGCGAACACCGGGGAGCTGTTTTTT
TRBV30	few	TRBJ1-4	NA	CAWSRGPNEKLFF	TGTGCCTGGAGTAGGGGCCCTAATGAAAAACTGTTTTTT
TRBV28	few	TRBJ1-1	TRBD1	CASSFRLGQFMNTEAFF	TGTGCCAGCAGTTTCCGCCTGGGACAGTTCATGAACACTGAAGCTTTCTTT
TRBV7-6	few	TRBJ1-1	NA	CASSLAPTADTEAFF	TGTGCCAGCAGCTTAGCGCCGACTGCCGACACTGAAGCTTTCTTT
TRBV2	NA	TRBJ1-1	TRBD1	CASSAGGGNTEAFF	TGTGCCAGCAGCGCAGGGGGCGGAAACACTGAAGCTTTCTTT
TRBV30	NA	TRBJ2-1	TRBD1	CAWADRGYGEQFF	TGTGCCTGGGCGGACAGGGGGTATGGTGAGCAGTTCTTC
TRBV2	NA	TRBJ1-5	TRBD1	CASRNPGTGGYSNQPQHF	TGTGCCAGCAGGAATCCGGGGACAGGGGGATATAGCAATCAGCCCCAGCATTTT
TRBV29-1	NA	TRBJ1-6	NA	CSVTLGQGNSPLHF	TGCAGCGTGACCTTGGGCCAGGGGAATTCACCCCTCCACTTT
TRBV2	NA	TRBJ1-1	NA	CASSDVRGGNTEAFF	TGTGCCAGCAGTGACGTTAGGGGGGGGAACACTGAAGCTTTCTTT
TRBV7-9	NA	TRBJ2-5	TRBD1	CASSLLTGGETQYF	TGTGCCAGCAGCTTACTTACAGGGGGTGAGACCCAGTACTTC
TRBV7-8	once	TRBJ1-1	NA	CASSLMGAVGDTEAFF	TGTGCCAGCAGCTTGATGGGGGCGGTTGGGGACACTGAAGCTTTCTTT
TRBV5-1	NA	TRBJ1-4	NA	CASSLGGIGEKLFF	TGCGCCAGCAGCTTGGGAGGGATCGGTGAAAAACTGTTTTTT
TRBV5-6	few	TRBJ1-1	NA	CARGGSTEAFF	TGTGCCAGGGGGGGGAGCACTGAAGCTTTCTTT
TRBV7-9	once	TRBJ2-2	TRBD2	CASSFLAGQGGELFF	TGTGCCAGCAGCTTTCTAGCGGGCCAAGGCGGGGAGCTGTTTTTT
TRBV7-9	NA	TRBJ1-5	NA	CASSLRRDQPQHF	TGTGCCAGCAGCTTACGTCGGGATCAGCCCCAGCATTTT
TRBV9	NA	TRBJ2-5	TRBD1	CASSVGGQQETQYF	TGTGCCAGCAGCGTAGGGGGACAGCAAGAGACCCAGTACTTC